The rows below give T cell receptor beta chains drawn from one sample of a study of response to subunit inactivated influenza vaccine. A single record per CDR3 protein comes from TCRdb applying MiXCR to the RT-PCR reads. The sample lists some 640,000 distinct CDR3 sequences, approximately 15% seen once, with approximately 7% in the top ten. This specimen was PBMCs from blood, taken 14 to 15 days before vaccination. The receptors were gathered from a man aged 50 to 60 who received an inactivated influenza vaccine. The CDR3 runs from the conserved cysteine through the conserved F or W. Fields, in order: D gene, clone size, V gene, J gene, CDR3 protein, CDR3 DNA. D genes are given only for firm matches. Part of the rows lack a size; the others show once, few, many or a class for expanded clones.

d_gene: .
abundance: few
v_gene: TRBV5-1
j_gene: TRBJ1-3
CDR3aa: CASSLADASGNTIYF
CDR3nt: TGCGCCAGCAGCTTGGCCGACGCCTCTGGAAACACCATATATTTT

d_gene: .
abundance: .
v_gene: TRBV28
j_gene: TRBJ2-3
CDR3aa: CASSLKDPWTDTQYF
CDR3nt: TGTGCCAGCAGTTTGAAGGACCCCTGGACGGATACGCAGTATTTT

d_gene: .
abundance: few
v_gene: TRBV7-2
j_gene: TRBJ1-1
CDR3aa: CASSLRFPGFWDTEAFF
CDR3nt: TGTGCCAGCAGCTTAAGGTTTCCGGGATTCTGGGACACTGAAGCTTTCTTT

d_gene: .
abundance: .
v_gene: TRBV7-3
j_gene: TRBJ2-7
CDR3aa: CASSFEANPYEQYF
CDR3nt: TGTGCCAGCAGCTTCGAAGCGAACCCCTACGAGCAGTACTTC

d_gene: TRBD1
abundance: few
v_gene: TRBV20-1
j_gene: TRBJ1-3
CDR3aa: CSARRAQGGGNTIYF
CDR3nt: TGCAGTGCTAGACGCGCCCAGGGGGGTGGAAACACCATATATTTT

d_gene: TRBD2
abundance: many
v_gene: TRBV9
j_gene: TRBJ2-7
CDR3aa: CASSVGGLASYEQYF
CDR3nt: TGTGCCAGCAGCGTAGGGGGACTAGCCTCCTACGAGCAGTACTTC

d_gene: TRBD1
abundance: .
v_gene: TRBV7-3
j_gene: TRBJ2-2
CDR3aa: CASSQGTGWNTGELFF
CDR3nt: TGTGCCAGCAGTCAGGGGACAGGGTGGAACACCGGGGAGCTGTTTTTT

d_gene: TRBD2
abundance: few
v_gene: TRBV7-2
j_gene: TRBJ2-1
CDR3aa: CASSTGTSVREQFF
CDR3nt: TGTGCCAGCAGCACCGGGACTAGCGTACGTGAGCAGTTCTTC

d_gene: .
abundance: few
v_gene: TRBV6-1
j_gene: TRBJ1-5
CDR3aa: CASRPHLSNQPQHF
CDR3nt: TGTGCCAGCAGACCCCACCTAAGCAATCAGCCCCAGCATTTT

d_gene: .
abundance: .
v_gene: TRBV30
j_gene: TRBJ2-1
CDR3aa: CAWSVLGLEQFF
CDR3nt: TGTGCCTGGAGTGTATTGGGCCTTGAGCAGTTCTTC

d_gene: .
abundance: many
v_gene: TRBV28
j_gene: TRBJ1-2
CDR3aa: CASSFWGAQHYGYTF
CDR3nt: TGTGCCAGCAGTTTTTGGGGGGCCCAGCACTATGGCTACACCTTC

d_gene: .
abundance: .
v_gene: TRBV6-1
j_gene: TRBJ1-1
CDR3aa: CASRKGAGLNTEAFF
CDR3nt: TGTGCCAGCAGGAAAGGAGCGGGTTTGAACACTGAAGCTTTCTTT

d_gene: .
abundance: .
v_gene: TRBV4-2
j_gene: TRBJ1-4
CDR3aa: CASRRGGTTNEKLFF
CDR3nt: TGTGCCAGCAGACGGGGGGGAACAACTAATGAAAAACTGTTTTTT

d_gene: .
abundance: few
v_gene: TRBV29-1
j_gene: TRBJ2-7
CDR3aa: CSVGRNSYEQYF
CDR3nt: TGCAGCGTTGGTAGAAACTCCTACGAGCAGTACTTC

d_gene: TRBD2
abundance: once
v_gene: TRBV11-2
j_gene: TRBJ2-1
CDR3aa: CASRPTTSGWGNEQFF
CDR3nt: TGTGCCAGCAGACCGACAACTAGCGGGTGGGGCAATGAGCAGTTCTTC

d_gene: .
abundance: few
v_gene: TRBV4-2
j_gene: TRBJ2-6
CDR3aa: CASSQDRVAGANVLTF
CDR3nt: TGTGCCAGCAGCCAAGACAGGGTGGCCGGGGCCAACGTCCTGACTTTC

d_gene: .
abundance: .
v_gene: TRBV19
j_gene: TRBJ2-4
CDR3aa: CASGGAKNIQYF
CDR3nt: TGTGCCAGTGGGGGAGCCAAAAACATTCAGTACTTC

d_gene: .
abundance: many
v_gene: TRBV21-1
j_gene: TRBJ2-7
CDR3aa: CAIPPDRRAYEQYF
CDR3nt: TGTGCCATCCCCCCGGACAGAAGAGCTTACGAGCAGTACTTC

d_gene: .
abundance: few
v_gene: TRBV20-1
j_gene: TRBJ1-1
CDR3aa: CSASPGALMNTEAFF
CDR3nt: TGCAGTGCTAGTCCGGGGGCTCTAATGAACACTGAAGCTTTCTTT

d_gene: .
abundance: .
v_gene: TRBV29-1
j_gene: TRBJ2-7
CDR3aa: CSVDRRLGSYEQYF
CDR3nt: TGCAGCGTTGATCGCAGGTTAGGCTCCTACGAGCAGTACTTC

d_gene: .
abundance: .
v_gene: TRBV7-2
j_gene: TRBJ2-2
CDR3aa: CASSLFSLGNTGELFF
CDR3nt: TGTGCCAGCAGCTTATTCAGCCTAGGAAACACCGGGGAGCTGTTTTTT

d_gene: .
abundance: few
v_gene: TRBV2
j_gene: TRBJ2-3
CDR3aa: CASSERTGPSTDTQYF
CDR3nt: TGTGCCAGCAGTGAAAGGACCGGGCCCAGCACAGATACGCAGTATTTT

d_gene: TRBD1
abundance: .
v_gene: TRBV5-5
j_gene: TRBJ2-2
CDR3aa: CASSATGGPANTGELFF
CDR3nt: TGTGCCAGCAGCGCAACAGGGGGCCCCGCGAACACCGGGGAGCTGTTTTTT

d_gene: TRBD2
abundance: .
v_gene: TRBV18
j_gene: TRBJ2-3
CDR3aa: CASSPGLAGARDTQYF
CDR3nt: TGTGCCAGCTCACCAGGACTAGCGGGAGCGAGAGATACGCAGTATTTT

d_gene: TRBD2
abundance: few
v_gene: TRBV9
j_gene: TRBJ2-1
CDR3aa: CASSTQLAGPFF
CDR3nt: TGTGCCAGCAGCACCCAACTAGCGGGGCCCTTCTTC

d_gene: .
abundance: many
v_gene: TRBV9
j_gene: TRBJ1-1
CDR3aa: CASSTHSGTLNTEAFF
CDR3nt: TGTGCCAGCAGCACTCACTCCGGGACCTTGAACACTGAAGCTTTCTTT

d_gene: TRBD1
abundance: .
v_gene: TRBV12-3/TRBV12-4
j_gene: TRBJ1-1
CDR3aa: CASSRRPTGVSTEAFF
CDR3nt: TGTGCCAGCAGCCGAAGGCCCACAGGGGTAAGCACTGAAGCTTTCTTT